This is a list of T cell receptor beta chains from one sample in a study of identical twins. TCRdb reanalysed the 5' RACE reads using MiXCR and keeps one entry per CDR3 protein. This table has under 450,000 distinct CDR3 sequences, roughly 18% appearing once. The sequenced sample consisted of naive T cells sorted from blood. These TCRs come from a man aged 45-65 years in good health. CDR3s include the opening cysteine and the closing phenylalanine or tryptophan. The order of the fields is V gene, J gene, clone size, D gene, CDR3 DNA, CDR3 protein. A D gene is named only where the DNA matches it firmly. Rows may omit the clone size; those that give it use once, few, many or a size class.

>TRBV12-3/TRBV12-4|TRBJ1-2|few|TRBD1
TGTGCCAGCAGTTTAGCGGGACAGGGGGTTTATGGCTACACCTTC
CASSLAGQGVYGYTF
>TRBV27|TRBJ1-2|-|-
TGTGCCAGCATTATACCGGCAGACAGAAACTATGGCTACACCTTC
CASIIPADRNYGYTF
>TRBV7-9|TRBJ2-1|-|TRBD2
TGTGCCAGCAGCTCCGCCGGGACTAGCATTTTGAATGAGCAGTTCTTC
CASSSAGTSILNEQFF
>TRBV27|TRBJ2-1|-|-
TGTGCCAGCCCGGTCTGGCAGTCTAACAATGAGCAGTTCTTC
CASPVWQSNNEQFF
>TRBV30|TRBJ2-5|few|TRBD2
TGTGCCTGGACGAAGCGGGGACTCCAAGAGACCCAGTACTTC
CAWTKRGLQETQYF
>TRBV4-2|TRBJ2-3|few|TRBD1
TGTGCCAGCAGCCCCCGAGGACAGGGGGAAGCGGATACGCAGTATTTT
CASSPRGQGEADTQYF
>TRBV5-1|TRBJ2-2|many|TRBD2
TGCGCCAGCAGCCTGGGACTAGCGGGGCTCAACAACGGGGAGCTGTTTTTT
CASSLGLAGLNNGELFF
>TRBV5-1|TRBJ2-7|-|TRBD2
TGCGCCAGCAGCTTGGGAGCGGGACTATACTACGAGCAGTACTTC
CASSLGAGLYYEQYF
>TRBV5-5|TRBJ1-5|many|-
TGTGCCAGCAGCTGGAGTTCACGGGGCAATCAGCCCCAGCATTTT
CASSWSSRGNQPQHF
>TRBV20-1|TRBJ1-1|-|-
TGCAGTGCTCCGAGTTGGTTGAACACTGAAGCTTTCTTT
CSAPSWLNTEAFF
>TRBV6-2/TRBV6-3|TRBJ2-2|few|TRBD2
TGTGCCAGCAGGACTCCCGGGGGGACGGGGGAGCTGTTTTTT
CASRTPGGTGELFF
>TRBV20-1|TRBJ1-2|-|-
TGCAGTGCTAGAGATTTGGGGGATGGCTACACCTTC
CSARDLGDGYTF
>TRBV3-1|TRBJ2-7|-|-
TGTGCCAGCAGCCCTCCCGGCTATCTCGAGCAGTACTTC
CASSPPGYLEQYF
>TRBV20-1|TRBJ2-5|many|-
TGCAGTGCCACTGATGGCCCTGAGACCCAGTACTTC
CSATDGPETQYF
>TRBV25-1|TRBJ2-7|few|-
TGTGCCAGTAGGGACACGACCTACGAGCAGTACTTC
CASRDTTYEQYF
>TRBV27|TRBJ1-4|-|-
TGTGCCAGCAGTTTACGGGGCAATAATGAAAAACTGTTTTTT
CASSLRGNNEKLFF
>TRBV12-3/TRBV12-4|TRBJ2-1|-|-
TGTGCCAGCAGTCCTTCTGTAGGCAATGAGCAGTTCTTC
CASSPSVGNEQFF
>TRBV20-1|TRBJ2-7|many|TRBD1
TGCAGTGCTAGAGATTTTGGACAGGGGGTAAACGAGCAGTACTTC
CSARDFGQGVNEQYF
>TRBV7-2|TRBJ2-7|-|TRBD2
TGTGCCAGCAGCTTATCCAGCGGGAGCGACGAGCAGTACTTC
CASSLSSGSDEQYF
>TRBV12-3/TRBV12-4|TRBJ2-2|few|-
TGTGCCAGCACCGCAACCGCGAACACCGGGGAGCTGTTTTTT
CASTATANTGELFF